These 8 T cell receptor beta chains originate from one sample sequenced in a study of blood T cell repertoires in COVID-19. Assay used: immunoSEQ multiplex PCR; TCRdb lists only in-frame clones, some missing. The sample holds 250,000 to 350,000 clones, 92% seen once. Sequenced material: PBMCs or T cells enriched from blood (not recorded which). The receptors here all came from a woman aged 25 to 39 who had recovered from COVID-19.

The chain is built from TRBV4-1 and TRBJ1-5; TRBD1 might be the D (5 bases). The V and J ends lost 0 bases and 4 bases respectively, with 16 bases between them. The V gene's germline CDR1 is MGHRA and CDR2 YSYEKL. This CDR3 contains 17 residues. CDR3 protein: CASSQDSPGEGNQPQHF. The CDR3 DNA reads TGCGCCAGCAGCCAAGACTCCCCGGGGGAGGGAAATCAGCCCCAGCATTTT.

The chain employs TRBV10-3 and TRBJ1-3, with D perhaps TRBD1 (5 bases). The V end lost 8 bases, the J end lost 7 bases, and 12 bases lay between the germline ends. The CDR3 is 12 residues long. CDR1 is ENHRY and CDR2 is SYGVKD in the germline V gene. The CDR3 DNA follows: TGTGCCATCGGGACTTCAGGGAACACCATATATTTT. This encodes CAIGTSGNTIYF.

This chain links TRBV24-1 with TRBJ2-3, with D perhaps matching TRBD2 (5 bases). The CDR3 loop spans 15 amino acids. Germline lookup yields CDR1 KGHDR and CDR2 SFDVKD. Trimming left V 3 bases short and J 5 bases short, with 14 bases between. The CDR3 DNA reads TGTGCCACCAGTGATCTGAGGGCCGGGGAAGATACGCAGTATTTT. Its protein product is CATSDLRAGEDTQYF.

The chain has TRBV3-1 (or the pseudogene TRBV3-2) and TRBJ2-7; possible D gene TRBD1, 5 bases. The germline CDR1 and CDR2 sequences are LGHDT and YNNKEL (reference sequence). The V end was cut by 4 bases, the J end by 2 bases, with 9 bases between. This CDR3 spans 13 amino acids. CDR3 in amino acids: CASSLRQPYEQYF. The CDR3 DNA follows: TGTGCCAGCAGCCTTAGACAGCCCTACGAGCAGTACTTC.

The CDR3 bases are TGCAGCGTTGAAGTTACGCGGACTAGCGGGAGTTCAGATACGCAGTATTTT. This translates into CSVEVTRTSGSSDTQYF. This sequence joins TRBV29-1 and TRBJ2-3; TRBD2 aligns across 13 bases. J lost 4 bases, V lost 1 base, and 8 bases had no gene match. CDR1 and CDR2 from the germline V gene are SQVTM and ANQGSEA. This CDR3 region has 17 residues.

V gene TRBV5-1 combines with J gene TRBJ1-6; 7 bases are shared with TRBD1. Trimming removed 0 bases from V and 10 bases from J; junction bases left unmatched: 13. Germline values: CDR1 SGHRS, CDR2 YFSETQ. The CDR3 runs to 17 residues. The CDR3 nucleotides are TGCGCCAGCAGCTTGGCCAAGACAGGGAGGAGGGAATCACCCCTCCACTTT. It translates to CASSLAKTGRRESPLHF.

The chain couples TRBV6-2 or TRBV6-3 to TRBJ2-1; 14 nucleotides line up with TRBD2. CDR1 MNHEY and CDR2 SVGEGT come from the germline V gene. The CDR3 extends over 15 amino acids. Germline trimming cut 6 bases from V and 8 bases from J; bases unmatched to any gene: 6. CDR3 DNA sequence: TGTGCCAGCAGCCTAAGACTAGCGGGGGGGTATGAGCAGTTCTTC. Protein sequence: CASSLRLAGGYEQFF.

V is TRBV7-3 and J is TRBJ1-6; D possibly corresponds to TRBD1 (6 bases). Trimming cost V 5 bases and J 9 bases, with 17 bases left between them. Germline lookup yields CDR1 SGHTA and CDR2 FQGTGA. CDR3 length: 15 residues. The CDR3, as DNA: TGTGCCAGCAGCCGAGGGGGTCAGGGAAGTTCACCCCTCCACTTT. Its protein is CASSRGGQGSSPLHF.